This is a list of T cell receptor beta chains from one sample in a study of blood T cell repertoires in COVID-19. Clones were sequenced by immunoSEQ multiplex PCR, and TCRdb holds only the in-frame ones, with some missing. The top ten hold more than 3% of the sample, which has under 250,000 clones, approximately 92% seen once. The source material was PBMCs or T cells enriched from blood (not recorded which). These receptor sequences come from a woman in her late teens or twenties in a cohort exposed to, infected with or recovered from COVID-19 (not recorded which). Both conserved end residues are part of each CDR3. The D gene is left open where the match is weak. Clone size is stated in some rows and not others, as once, few, many or a class when expanded.

v_call: TRBV6-6; d_call: TRBD2; j_call: TRBJ2-1; clone_size: NA; cdr3_length: 15; cdr3_nt: TGTGCCAGCAGACGGACTAGCGGGGGCATCAATGAGCAGTTCTTC; cdr3_aa: CASRRTSGGINEQFF
v_call: TRBV5-6; d_call: NA; j_call: TRBJ1-2; clone_size: NA; cdr3_length: 12; cdr3_nt: TGTGCCAGCAGCTTTGGACAAGCAGGCTACACCTTC; cdr3_aa: CASSFGQAGYTF
v_call: TRBV24-1; d_call: TRBD2; j_call: TRBJ2-5; clone_size: NA; cdr3_length: 16; cdr3_nt: TGTGCCACCAGTGATATAAGCGGGGGGGATCAAGAGACCCAGTACTTC; cdr3_aa: CATSDISGGDQETQYF
v_call: TRBV5-1; d_call: NA; j_call: TRBJ1-5; clone_size: once; cdr3_length: 15; cdr3_nt: TGCGCCAGCAGCTTGGGGCAGGGCAGCAATCAGCCCCAGCATTTT; cdr3_aa: CASSLGQGSNQPQHF
v_call: TRBV3-1/TRBV3-2; d_call: TRBD1; j_call: TRBJ1-6; clone_size: NA; cdr3_length: 15; cdr3_nt: TGTGCCAGCAGCCAAGATACAGGGGGCCTTTCACCCCTCCACTTT; cdr3_aa: CASSQDTGGLSPLHF
v_call: TRBV5-1; d_call: NA; j_call: TRBJ1-5; clone_size: NA; cdr3_length: 13; cdr3_nt: TGCGCCAGCAGCTTGGAAGGGGGGGAGCCCCAGCATTTT; cdr3_aa: CASSLEGGEPQHF
v_call: TRBV21-1; d_call: NA; j_call: TRBJ2-2; clone_size: NA; cdr3_length: 14; cdr3_nt: TGTGCCAGCAGCCCTATTGCGGCCACCGGGGAGCTGTTTTTT; cdr3_aa: CASSPIAATGELFF
v_call: TRBV5-1; d_call: NA; j_call: TRBJ1-3; clone_size: NA; cdr3_length: 16; cdr3_nt: TGCGCCAGCAGCTTGGATGGGGCCCACTCTGGAAACACCATATATTTT; cdr3_aa: CASSLDGAHSGNTIYF
v_call: TRBV6-5; d_call: NA; j_call: TRBJ2-3; clone_size: NA; cdr3_length: 12; cdr3_nt: TGTGCCAGCAGTTCCACAGGAGATACGCAGTATTTT; cdr3_aa: CASSSTGDTQYF
v_call: TRBV10-3; d_call: NA; j_call: TRBJ1-1; clone_size: NA; cdr3_length: 14; cdr3_nt: TGTGCCATCAGTGAGAAACAGGGAGCCACTGAAGCTTTCTTT; cdr3_aa: CAISEKQGATEAFF